This TCR beta chain was retrieved from a study of T cell repertoires in MIS-A myocarditis. CDR3 length: 13 residues. Germline V CDR1 and CDR2: MGHRA, YSYEKL. Trimming stripped 2 bases from V and 6 bases from J, with 10 bases between. Measured with immunoSEQ multiplex PCR; TCRdb has only the in-frame clones, and not every one. The data hold about 15,000 clones, with roughly 74% observed a single time. The receptor comes from a man between 18 and 35 years old with fulminant myocarditis from multisystem inflammatory syndrome in adults (MIS-A) after COVID-19. The sequenced material came from left ventricle heart tissue obtained at autopsy. The gene calls are TRBV4-1 and TRBJ1-2; a possible D gene is TRBD1 (6 bases). The CDR3 DNA sequence: TGCGCCAGCAGCCAATTCCCAGGGGATGGCTACACCTTC. It encodes CASSQFPGDGYTF.